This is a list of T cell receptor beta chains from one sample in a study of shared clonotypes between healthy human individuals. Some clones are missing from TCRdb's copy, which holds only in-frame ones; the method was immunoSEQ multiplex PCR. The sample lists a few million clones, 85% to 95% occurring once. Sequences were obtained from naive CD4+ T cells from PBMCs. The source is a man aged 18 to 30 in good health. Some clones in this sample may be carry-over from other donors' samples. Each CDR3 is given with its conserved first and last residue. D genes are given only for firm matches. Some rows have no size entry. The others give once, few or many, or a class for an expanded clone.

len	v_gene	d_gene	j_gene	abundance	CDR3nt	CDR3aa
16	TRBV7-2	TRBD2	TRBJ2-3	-	TGTGCCAGCAGCTTAGGGGCGGGAGCTGGGGCGGATACGCAGTATTTT	CASSLGAGAGADTQYF
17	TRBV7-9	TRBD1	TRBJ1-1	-	TGTGCCAGCAGCTTTCCCGGGACAGGGGGCTTGAACACTGAAGCTTTCTTT	CASSFPGTGGLNTEAFF
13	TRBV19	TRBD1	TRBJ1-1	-	TGTGCCAGTAGACAGACAGGGTACACTGAAGCTTTCTTT	CASRQTGYTEAFF
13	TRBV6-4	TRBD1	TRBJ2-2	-	TGTGCCAGCAGGGGACAGGGGGCCGGGGAGCTGTTTTTT	CASRGQGAGELFF
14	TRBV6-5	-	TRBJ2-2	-	TGTGCCAGCAGTTCAACAGGGAACACCGGGGAGCTGTTTTTT	CASSSTGNTGELFF
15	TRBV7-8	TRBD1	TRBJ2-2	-	TGTGCCAGCAGCTGGGGGACAGGGGGCCCCGGGGAGCTGTTTTTT	CASSWGTGGPGELFF
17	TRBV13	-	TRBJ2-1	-	TGTGCCAGCAGCTTCGGACTACGGATGGGGATATGGTATGAGCAGTTCTTC	CASSFGLRMGIWYEQFF
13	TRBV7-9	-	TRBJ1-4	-	TGTGCCAGCAGCATCTGGTCTAATGAAAAACTGTTTTTT	CASSIWSNEKLFF
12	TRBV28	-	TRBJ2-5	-	TGTGCCAGCAGTAGGACGCAAGAGACCCAGTACTTC	CASSRTQETQYF
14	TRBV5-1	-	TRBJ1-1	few	TGCGCCAGCAGCTTGGGCCAGCCTGGTGGGGAAGCTTTCTTT	CASSLGQPGGEAFF
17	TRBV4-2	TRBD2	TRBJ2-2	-	TGTGCCAGCAGCCACCCCGGACTAGCAGCGAACACCGGGGAGCTGTTTTTT	CASSHPGLAANTGELFF
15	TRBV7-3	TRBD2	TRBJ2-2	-	TGTGCCAGCAGCGGACCGGGGGGGGCCACCGGGGAGCTGTTTTTT	CASSGPGGATGELFF
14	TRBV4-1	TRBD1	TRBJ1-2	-	TGCGCCAGCAGCCCGGACAGGGCCGTCTATGGCTACACCTTC	CASSPDRAVYGYTF
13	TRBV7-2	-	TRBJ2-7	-	TGTGCCAGCAGCCTTAGTACAACCTACGAGCAGTACTTC	CASSLSTTYEQYF
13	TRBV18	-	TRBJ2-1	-	TGTGCCAGCTCACCAATGGTAGCAAGTGAGCAGTTCTTC	CASSPMVASEQFF
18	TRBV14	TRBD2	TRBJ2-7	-	TGTGCCAGCAGCCAAAGTCTGGGACTAGCGGGAGGGTCCTACGAGCAGTACTTC	CASSQSLGLAGGSYEQYF
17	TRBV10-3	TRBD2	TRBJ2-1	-	TGTGCCATCAGTGAGTCGGGATTGGCGGGAGCATTGAATGAGCAGTTCTTC	CAISESGLAGALNEQFF
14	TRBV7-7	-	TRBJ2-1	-	TGTGCCAGCAGCCCCGCACCGGAATACAATGAGCAGTTCTTC	CASSPAPEYNEQFF
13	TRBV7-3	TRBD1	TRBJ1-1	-	TGTGCCAGCAGCTTTGGACAGGGAAATGAAGCTTTCTTT	CASSFGQGNEAFF
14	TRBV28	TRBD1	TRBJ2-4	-	TGTGCCACCCACTCCGGACAGGGCCGAAACATTCAGTACTTC	CATHSGQGRNIQYF
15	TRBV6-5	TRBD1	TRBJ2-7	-	TGTGCCAGCAGTTACTCGGGACAGGGTACCTACGAGCAGTACTTC	CASSYSGQGTYEQYF
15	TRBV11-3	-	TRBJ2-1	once	TGTGCCAGCAGCTTAGGGGGTGTCTCTTACAATGAGCAGTTCTTC	CASSLGGVSYNEQFF
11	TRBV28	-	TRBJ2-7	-	TGTCAGTCAGAGAGCTCCTACGAGCAGTACTTC	CQSESSYEQYF
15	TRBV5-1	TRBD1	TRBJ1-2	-	TGCGCCAGCAGCTTGGACAGGGGTTCTAACTATGGCTACACCTTC	CASSLDRGSNYGYTF
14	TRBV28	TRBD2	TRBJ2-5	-	TGTGCCAGCACCCGGGGCGGGAGCGGCGAGACCCAGTACTTC	CASTRGGSGETQYF
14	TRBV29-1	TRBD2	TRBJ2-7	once	TGCAGCGTCCGGACTAGTCAGTCTGGTTTAGAGCAGTACTTC	CSVRTSQSGLEQYF
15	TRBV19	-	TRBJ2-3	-	TGTGCCAGTAGTATCACCGCAGGGGGGACAGATACGCAGTATTTT	CASSITAGGTDTQYF
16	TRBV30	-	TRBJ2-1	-	TGTGCCTGGAGTGTTGAGTCCCCTAGCCGCCTCGGCGAGCAGTTCTTC	CAWSVESPSRLGEQFF
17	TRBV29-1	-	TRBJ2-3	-	TGCAGCGTCCATACAACCTCTGGCCCCCCCCGCACAGATACGCAGTATTTT	CSVHTTSGPPRTDTQYF
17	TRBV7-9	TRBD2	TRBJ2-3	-	TGTGCCAGCAGCTCCCCCCTACTAGCGGGAGCGCCAGATACGCAGTATTTT	CASSSPLLAGAPDTQYF
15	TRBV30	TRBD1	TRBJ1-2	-	TGTGCCTGGAGTGTAGGGACAGGGGGGTACTATGGCTACACCTTC	CAWSVGTGGYYGYTF
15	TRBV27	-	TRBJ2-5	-	TGTGCCAGCAGTTTATATCGGGGGGCGAGAGAGACCCAGTACTTC	CASSLYRGARETQYF
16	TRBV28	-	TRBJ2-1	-	TGTGCCAGCAGTTCCAGCGGGGCCAGGGGTTACAATGAGCAGTTCTTC	CASSSSGARGYNEQFF
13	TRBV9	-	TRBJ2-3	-	TGTGCCAGCAGCGTCGGTAGCGTAGATACGCAGTATTTT	CASSVGSVDTQYF
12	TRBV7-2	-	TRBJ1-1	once	TGTGCCAGCAGGAACAGGCCTGAGGAAGCTTTCTTT	CASRNRPEEAFF